Listed here are 20 T cell receptor beta chains from one sample, sequenced in a study of control samples from healthy donors and cancer patients. Repertoires were generated with immunoSEQ multiplex PCR, while TCRdb's copy carries only in-frame clones and drops some. The sample lists about 75,000 clones, more than 80% occurring once. The sample consisted of blood. The receptors originated from a man aged 50 to 59 in good health.

The chain recombines TRBV28 with TRBJ1-2, with TRBD1 as a possible D gene (5 bases). Germline V gene sequence: CDR1 MDHEN, CDR2 SYDVKM. The CDR3 covers 14 residues. The V end was cut by 6 bases, the J end by 4 bases, with 15 bases between. CDR3 bases: TGTGCCAGCAGCCCATCCGGGGGAGGCTATGGCTACACCTTC. This codes for CASSPSGGGYGYTF.

Details on this clone: Germline and junction disagree at one end, which may indicate a read error. The CDR3 nucleotides read TGTGCCAGCAGGCCGGACGGATTCTTC. Translating gives CASRPDGFF. This rearrangement joins TRBV2 to TRBJ1-2; D unresolved. The CDR3 covers 9 residues. The germline gives CDR1 SNHLY, CDR2 FYNNEI.

The genes are TRBV6-2 or TRBV6-3 and TRBJ2-3; no clear D gene. V lost 4 bases, J lost 3 bases, and 17 bases lay in between. CDR1 MNHEY and CDR2 SVGEGT come from the germline V gene. CDR3 size: 16 residues. CDR3 sequence reads: CASSFSAAPGTDTQYF. The CDR3, as DNA: TGTGCCAGCAGTTTTTCCGCGGCGCCGGGTACAGATACGCAGTATTTT.

V is TRBV19 and J is TRBJ1-1; tentatively, D is TRBD1 (5 bases). The V end was cut by 0 bases, the J end by 2 bases, with 13 bases between. In germline, CDR1 is LNHDA, CDR2 SQIVND (reference sequence). This CDR3 is 16 amino acids long. CDR3 nucleotides: TGTGCCAGTAGTATAGATCATTCACAGGTTAACACTGAAGCTTTCTTT. This encodes CASSIDHSQVNTEAFF.

The chain carries TRBV30 and TRBJ2-3; D possibly uses TRBD1 or TRBD2 (5 bases each). V was shortened by 7 bases and J by 3 bases, with 14 bases between the two germline ends. This CDR3 contains 13 residues. Germline loops: CDR1 GTSNPN, CDR2 SVGIG (reference sequence). For the CDR3, the DNA is TGTGCCTTCGGGACGGCGAATACAGATACGCAGTATTTT. Amino acid sequence: CAFGTANTDTQYF.

J is TRBJ2-2 and V is TRBV30; D tentatively reads TRBD1 or TRBD2 (5 bases each). Germline V lookup: CDR1 GTSNPN, CDR2 SVGIG (reference sequence). The CDR3 spans 15 residues. V lost 6 bases and J 3 bases, leaving 17 bases between the germline ends. The chain's CDR3 is CACQTGARDTGELFF. DNA of the CDR3: TGTGCCTGTCAGACCGGGGCCAGGGACACCGGGGAGCTGTTTTTT.

The J gene is TRBJ1-2, the V gene TRBV28; D possibly corresponds to TRBD1 (5 bases). The germline V gene has CDR1 MDHEN and CDR2 SYDVKM. Trimming took off 10 bases at V and 0 bases at J, with 15 bases between the two ends. The CDR3 has 14 amino acids. CDR3 nucleotides: TGTGCCATCCGCCGGGACGGCACTAACTATGGCTACACCTTC. Amino acids: CAIRRDGTNYGYTF.

This chain joins TRBV7-8 and TRBJ2-7; D is undetermined. CDR1 and CDR2 (germline): SGHVS, FQNEAQ. The CDR3 runs to 14 residues. V gave up 5 bases and J gave up 2 bases, with 13 bases separating them. CDR3: CASSRGFIPYEQYF. CDR3 bases: TGTGCCAGCAGCCGCGGATTTATCCCCTACGAGCAGTACTTC.

This clone was detected only a few times. The chain links TRBV4-3 to TRBJ2-1; D not certain. The V end was cut by 0 bases, the J end by 0 bases, with 9 bases between. CDR1 and CDR2 (germline): LGHNA, YSLEER. CDR3 length: 16 residues. The CDR3 loop reads CASSQELGSSYNEQFF. The DNA of the CDR3 is TGCGCCAGCAGCCAAGAGCTTGGTAGCTCCTACAATGAGCAGTTCTTC.

The V gene is TRBV20-1, the J gene TRBJ2-3; D possibly corresponds to TRBD2 (5 bases). Germline CDR1 and CDR2: DFQATT and SNEGSKA (reference sequence). The CDR3 spans 13 residues. Trimming shortened V by 3 bases and J by 4 bases, and 11 bases separated the two germline ends. In DNA form, the CDR3 reads TGCAGTGCTAGTGTTGTCGGGGCAGATACGCAGTATTTT. Its translation: CSASVVGADTQYF.

The V call is TRBV12-2, the J call TRBJ2-5; the table names TRBD2, a call not compared with the DNA. TRBV12-2 represents a pseudogene. The CDR3 consists of 18 residues. CDR3 loop: CASRFYKSVLAGEETQYF. The CDR3 nucleotides read TGTGCAAGTCGCTTTTATAAAAGCGTACTAGCGGGAGAAGAGACCCAGTACTTC.

The genes are TRBV7-9 and TRBJ1-4, with D perhaps matching TRBD1 (5 bases). Trimming shortened V by 5 bases and J by 8 bases, and 21 bases separated the two germline ends. Per the germline V gene, CDR1 is SEHNR and CDR2 is FQNEAQ (reference sequence). The CDR3 is 16 amino acids. CDR3 bases: TGTGCCAGCAGCCTATCAGGGCGGGCGCTCCGGGAAAAACTGTTTTTT. It codes for CASSLSGRALREKLFF.

The V and J genes are TRBV19 and TRBJ1-4, with TRBD1 identical over 7 bases. V was pared by 3 bases and J by 5 bases, with 3 bases of the junction left unmatched. This CDR3 spans 14 amino acids. Germline V gives CDR1 LNHDA, CDR2 SQIVND (reference sequence). Written as DNA, the CDR3 is TGTGCCAGTAGTATGGGACAGAGGAATGAAAAACTGTTTTTT. Translated: CASSMGQRNEKLFF.

This clone was recorded only once. The V call is TRBV6-2 or TRBV6-3, the J call TRBJ2-7, with unresolved D. V lost 4 bases, J lost 1 base, and 2 bases lay in between. The CDR3 consists of 11 residues. Germline CDR1 reads MNHEY; CDR2 reads SVGEGT. The CDR3 nucleotides read TGTGCCAGCAGTTTTTCCTACGAGCAGTACTTC. This translates into CASSFSYEQYF.

The chain joins TRBV20-1 to TRBJ1-4; tentative D call: TRBD1 (5 bases). With 3 bases removed from V and 2 bases from J, the gap between germline ends came to 7 bases. Per germline, CDR1 DFQATT and CDR2 SNEGSKA (reference sequence). CDR3 length: 13 amino acids. The CDR3 here is CSASEGTNEKLFF. The CDR3, as DNA: TGCAGTGCTAGTGAGGGGACTAATGAAAAACTGTTTTTT.

This clone was picked up a small number of times. V gene TRBV9 combines with J gene TRBJ1-6; 9 bases agree with TRBD1. Germline V gene lookup returns CDR1 SGDLS and CDR2 YYNGEE. The CDR3 is made up of 16 amino acids. Trimming removed 3 bases from V and 1 base from J; junction bases left unmatched: 2. In nucleotides, the CDR3 is TGTGCCAGCAGCGAGGGACAGGGTTCCTATAATTCACCCCTCCACTTT. It is translated as CASSEGQGSYNSPLHF.

This chain connects TRBV18 to TRBJ2-2, with unresolved D. Germline loops: CDR1 KGHSH, CDR2 LQKENI. Trimming pared 8 bases from V and 6 bases from J, leaving 10 bases between. The CDR3 has 12 amino acids. The CDR3 DNA is TGTGCCAGCGCCCGTCTCGCCGGGGAGCTGTTTTTT. It yields the protein CASARLAGELFF. The full variable domain, its missing parts supplied by reference TRBV18 and TRBJ2-2, is NAGVMQNPRHLVRRRGQEARLRCSPMKGHSHVYWYRQLPEEGLKFMVYLQKENIIDESGMPKERFSAEFPKEGPSILRIQQVVRGDSAAYFCASARLAGELFFGEGSRLTVL.

The rearrangement uses TRBV20-1 and TRBJ2-5; D remains unclear. CDR3 length equals 11 residues. V was trimmed by 6 bases and J by 5 bases, leaving 10 bases between them. Germline V lookup: CDR1 DFQATT, CDR2 SNEGSKA (reference sequence). The CDR3 DNA reads as TGCAGTGCCAGGCGTATGGAGACCCAGTACTTC. It yields the protein CSARRMETQYF.

V is TRBV27 and J is TRBJ2-1; tentatively, D is TRBD1 (5 bases). V lost 6 bases and J lost 0, with 15 bases in between. The CDR3 sequence is 16 residues long. The germline gives CDR1 MNHEY, CDR2 SMNVEV (reference sequence). The CDR3 DNA sequence: TGTGCCAGCAGCAATTTCAGGGCTAGCTCCTACAATGAGCAGTTCTTC. This gives the protein CASSNFRASSYNEQFF.

The CDR3 region has the DNA TGTGCCAGCAGCTTATCGCGGGCAGCTAATGAAAAACTGTTTTTT. Its translation: CASSLSRAANEKLFF. The chain links TRBV7-2 to TRBJ1-4; D is ambiguous. This CDR3 is built from 15 residues. CDR1 and CDR2 (germline): SGHTA, FQGNSA. The ends were cut back, 2 bases at V and 3 bases at J, with 10 bases in the middle.